One and the same sample provided the 5 T cell receptor beta chains below, sequenced in a study of OX40 agonist ivuxolimab in advanced cancers. Some clones are missing from TCRdb's copy, which holds only in-frame ones; the method was immunoSEQ multiplex PCR. The table shows under 15,000 clones, with about four fifths occurring only once. The sequenced sample was CD4+ or CD8+ T cells sorted from blood, obtained in a trial of the OX40 agonist ivuxolimab. The receptors come from an adult with an advanced solid tumor such as melanoma, head and neck, liver or kidney cancer.

The genes are TRBV15 and TRBJ1-1; D unclear. Looked up from germline, CDR1 is LNHNV and CDR2 is YYDKDF (reference sequence). The CDR3 is 14 amino acids. V lost 0 bases, J lost 4 bases, and 9 bases lay in between. The CDR3 here is CATSREGLSTEAFF. CDR3 bases: TGTGCCACCAGCAGAGAAGGGTTGAGCACTGAAGCTTTCTTT.

V and J are TRBV6-1 and TRBJ2-7, with 10 bases lining up with TRBD1. Germline V gives CDR1 MNHNS, CDR2 SASEGT. Germline trimming cut 6 bases from V and 2 bases from J; bases unmatched to any gene: 4. This CDR3 spans 14 amino acids. CDR3 nucleotides: TGTGCCAGCAGCTGGACAGGGGGGGCCTACGAGCAGTACTTC. This encodes CASSWTGGAYEQYF.

This chain connects TRBV5-1 to TRBJ2-2; D is tentatively TRBD1 or TRBD2 (5 bases each). Trimming took off 2 bases at V and 6 bases at J, with 17 bases between the two ends. This CDR3 is 16 amino acids long. Per germline, CDR1 SGHRS and CDR2 YFSETQ. The CDR3 spells CASSLAGTRPPGELFF. In DNA form, the CDR3 reads TGCGCCAGCAGCTTAGCCGGGACCAGGCCCCCCGGGGAGCTGTTTTTT.

The V gene is TRBV7-9, the J gene TRBJ1-1, with D unresolved. Germline V CDR1 and CDR2: SEHNR, FQNEAQ (reference sequence). This CDR3 is built from 13 residues. V was clipped by 5 bases and J by 2 bases, with 9 bases between them. CDR3 nucleotides: TGTGCCAGCAGCCCTTACACCAACACTGAAGCTTTCTTT. Translation gives CASSPYTNTEAFF.

The gene calls are TRBV11-2 and TRBJ2-2, with D maybe TRBD2 (5 bases). Trimming pared 1 base from V and 9 bases from J, leaving 6 bases between. The CDR3 is 12 residues long. Germline CDR1 SGHAT, CDR2 FQNNGV. CDR3 region: CASSLGGWELFF. The CDR3 bases are TGTGCCAGCAGCTTAGGAGGGTGGGAGCTGTTTTTT.